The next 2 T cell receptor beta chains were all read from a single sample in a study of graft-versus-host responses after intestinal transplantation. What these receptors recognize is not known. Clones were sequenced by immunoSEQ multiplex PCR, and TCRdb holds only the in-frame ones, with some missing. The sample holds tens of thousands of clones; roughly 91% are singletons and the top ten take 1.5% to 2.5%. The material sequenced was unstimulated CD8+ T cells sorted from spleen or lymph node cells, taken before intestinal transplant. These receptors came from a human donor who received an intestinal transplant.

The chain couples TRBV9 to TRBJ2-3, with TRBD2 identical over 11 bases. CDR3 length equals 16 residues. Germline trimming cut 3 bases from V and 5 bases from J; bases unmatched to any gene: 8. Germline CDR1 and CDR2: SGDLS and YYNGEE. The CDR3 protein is CASSALAGGLEDTQYF. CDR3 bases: TGTGCCAGCAGCGCATTAGCGGGGGGGCTCGAAGATACGCAGTATTTT.

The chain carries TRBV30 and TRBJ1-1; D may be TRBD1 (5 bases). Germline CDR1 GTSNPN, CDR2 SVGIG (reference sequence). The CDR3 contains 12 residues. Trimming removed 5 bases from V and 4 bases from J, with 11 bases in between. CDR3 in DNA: TGTGCCTGGGAGACAGTGGGCACTGAAGCTTTCTTT. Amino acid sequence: CAWETVGTEAFF.